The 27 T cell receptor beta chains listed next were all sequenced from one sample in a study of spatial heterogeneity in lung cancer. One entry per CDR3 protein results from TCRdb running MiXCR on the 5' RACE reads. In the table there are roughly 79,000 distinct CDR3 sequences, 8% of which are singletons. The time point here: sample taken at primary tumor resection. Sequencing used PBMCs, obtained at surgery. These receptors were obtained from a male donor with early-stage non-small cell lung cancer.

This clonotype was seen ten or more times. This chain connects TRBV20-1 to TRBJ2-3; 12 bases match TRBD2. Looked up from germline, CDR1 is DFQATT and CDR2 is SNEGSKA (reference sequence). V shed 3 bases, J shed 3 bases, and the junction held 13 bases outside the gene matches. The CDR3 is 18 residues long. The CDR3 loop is CSARTGTTSGSGTDTQYF. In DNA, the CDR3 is TGCAGTGCTAGGACGGGTACGACTAGCGGGAGCGGGACAGATACGCAGTATTTT.

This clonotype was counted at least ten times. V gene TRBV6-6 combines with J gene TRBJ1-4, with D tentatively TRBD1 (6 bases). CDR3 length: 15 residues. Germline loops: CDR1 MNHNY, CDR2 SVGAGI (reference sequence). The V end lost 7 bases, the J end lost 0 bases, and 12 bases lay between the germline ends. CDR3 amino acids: CASIDRQPTNEKLFF. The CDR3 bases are TGTGCCAGCATCGACAGGCAGCCAACTAATGAAAAACTGTTTTTT.

The DNA of the CDR3 is TGTGCCAGCAGCTTGGATACGGGCGCCCAAGAGACCCAGTACTTC. Its protein is CASSLDTGAQETQYF. The chain uses TRBV11-3 and TRBJ2-5, with unresolved D. Germline-derived CDR1 and CDR2 are SGHNT and YENEEA. This CDR3 has 15 residues. V was cut by 3 bases and J by 1 base, with 12 bases left in between.

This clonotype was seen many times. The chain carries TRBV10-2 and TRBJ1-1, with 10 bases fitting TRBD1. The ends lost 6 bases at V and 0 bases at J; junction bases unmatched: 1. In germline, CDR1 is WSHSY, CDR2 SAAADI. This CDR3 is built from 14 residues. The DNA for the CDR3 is TGCGCCAGCAGGGGACAGGGGATGAACACTGAAGCTTTCTTT. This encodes CASRGQGMNTEAFF.

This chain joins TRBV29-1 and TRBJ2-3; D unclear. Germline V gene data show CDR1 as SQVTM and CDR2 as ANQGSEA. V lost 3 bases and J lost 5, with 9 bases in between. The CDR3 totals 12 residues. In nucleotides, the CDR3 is TGCAGCGTTGATCTAGGAGTAGATACGCAGTATTTT. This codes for CSVDLGVDTQYF.

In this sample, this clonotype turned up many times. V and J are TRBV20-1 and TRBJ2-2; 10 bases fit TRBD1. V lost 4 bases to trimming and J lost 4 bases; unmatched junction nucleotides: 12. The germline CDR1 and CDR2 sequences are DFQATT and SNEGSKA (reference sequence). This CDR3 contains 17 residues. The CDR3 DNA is TGCAGTGCTACGACCGGGACAGGGGCTCTAGGCACCGGGGAGCTGTTTTTT. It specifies CSATTGTGALGTGELFF.

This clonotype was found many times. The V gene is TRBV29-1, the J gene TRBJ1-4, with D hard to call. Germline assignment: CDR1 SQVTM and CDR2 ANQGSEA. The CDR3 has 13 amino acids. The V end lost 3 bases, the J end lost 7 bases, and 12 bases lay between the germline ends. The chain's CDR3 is CSVDGLRGEKLFF. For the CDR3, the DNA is TGCAGCGTTGATGGGCTGAGAGGTGAAAAACTGTTTTTT.

The CDR3 DNA reads as TGTGCCTGGAACAGGGGGCAAAACATTCAGTACTTC. Translation gives CAWNRGQNIQYF. V is TRBV30 and J is TRBJ2-4, with 9 bases that match TRBD1. V gave up 4 bases and J gave up 5 bases; unmatched junction bases: 0. Germline CDR1 GTSNPN, CDR2 SVGIG (reference sequence). This CDR3 comprises 12 residues.

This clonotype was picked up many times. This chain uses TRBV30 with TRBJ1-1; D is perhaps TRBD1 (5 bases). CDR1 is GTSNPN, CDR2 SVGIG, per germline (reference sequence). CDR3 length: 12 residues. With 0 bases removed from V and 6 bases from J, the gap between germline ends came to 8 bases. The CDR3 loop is CAWSVQGPEAFF. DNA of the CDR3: TGTGCCTGGAGTGTGCAGGGCCCTGAAGCTTTCTTT.

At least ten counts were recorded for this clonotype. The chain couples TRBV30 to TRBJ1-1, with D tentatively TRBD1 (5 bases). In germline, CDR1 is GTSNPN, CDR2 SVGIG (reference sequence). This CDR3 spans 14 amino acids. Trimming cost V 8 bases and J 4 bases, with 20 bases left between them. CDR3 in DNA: TGTGCCCGCGGGAACGGGGGGATGAGCACTGAAGCTTTCTTT. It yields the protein CARGNGGMSTEAFF.

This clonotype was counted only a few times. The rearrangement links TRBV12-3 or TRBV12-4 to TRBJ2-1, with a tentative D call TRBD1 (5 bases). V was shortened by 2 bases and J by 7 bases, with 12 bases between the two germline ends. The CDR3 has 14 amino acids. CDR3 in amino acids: CASSLLSRENEQFF. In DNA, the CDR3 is TGTGCCAGCAGTTTACTCAGCAGGGAAAATGAGCAGTTCTTC.

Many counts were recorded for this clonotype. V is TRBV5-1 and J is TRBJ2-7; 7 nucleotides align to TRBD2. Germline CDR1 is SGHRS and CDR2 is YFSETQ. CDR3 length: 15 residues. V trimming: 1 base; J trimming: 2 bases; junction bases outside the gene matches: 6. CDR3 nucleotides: TGCGCCAGCAGCTTGACTAGCGTTCCACCCTACGAGCAGTACTTC. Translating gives CASSLTSVPPYEQYF.

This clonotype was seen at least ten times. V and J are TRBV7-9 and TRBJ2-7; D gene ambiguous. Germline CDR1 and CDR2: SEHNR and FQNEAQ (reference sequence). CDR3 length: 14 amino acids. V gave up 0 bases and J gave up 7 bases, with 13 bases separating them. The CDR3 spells CASSLARGREEQYF. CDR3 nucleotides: TGTGCCAGCAGCTTAGCGCGCGGCAGAGAGGAGCAGTACTTC.

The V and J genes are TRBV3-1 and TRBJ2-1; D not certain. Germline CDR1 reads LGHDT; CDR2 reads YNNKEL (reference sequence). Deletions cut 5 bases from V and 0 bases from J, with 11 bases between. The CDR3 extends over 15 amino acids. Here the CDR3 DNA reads TGTGCCAGCAGCGCTACTCCCTCCTCCTACAATGAGCAGTTCTTC. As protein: CASSATPSSYNEQFF.

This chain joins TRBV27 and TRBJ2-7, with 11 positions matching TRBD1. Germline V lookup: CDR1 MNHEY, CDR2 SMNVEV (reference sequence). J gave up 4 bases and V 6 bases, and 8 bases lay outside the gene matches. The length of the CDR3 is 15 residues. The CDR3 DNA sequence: TGTGCCAGCAGCCCCCTCCGGGACAGGGGGTACGAGCAGTACTTC. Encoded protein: CASSPLRDRGYEQYF.

In nucleotides, the CDR3 is TGCGCCAGCAGCTGGGGGCCCTCCTACGAGCAGTACTTC. Protein: CASSWGPSYEQYF. The chain employs TRBV5-1 and TRBJ2-7; possible D gene TRBD1, 6 bases. Trimming cost V 3 bases and J 0 bases, with 7 bases left between them. CDR1 and CDR2 (germline): SGHRS, YFSETQ. The CDR3 consists of 13 residues. Full variable domain (missing parts from reference TRBV5-1 and TRBJ2-7): KAGVTQTPRYLIKTRGQQVTLSCSPISGHRSVSWYQQTPGQGLQFLFEYFSETQRNKGNFPGRFSGRQFSNSRSEMNVSTLELGDSALYLCASSWGPSYEQYFGPGTRLTVT.

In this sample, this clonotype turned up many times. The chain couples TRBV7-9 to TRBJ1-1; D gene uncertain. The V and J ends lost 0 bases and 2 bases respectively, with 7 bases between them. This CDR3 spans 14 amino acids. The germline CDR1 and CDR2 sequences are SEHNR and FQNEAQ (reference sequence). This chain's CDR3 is CASSLAETNTEAFF. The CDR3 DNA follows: TGTGCCAGCAGCTTAGCGGAGACTAACACTGAAGCTTTCTTT.

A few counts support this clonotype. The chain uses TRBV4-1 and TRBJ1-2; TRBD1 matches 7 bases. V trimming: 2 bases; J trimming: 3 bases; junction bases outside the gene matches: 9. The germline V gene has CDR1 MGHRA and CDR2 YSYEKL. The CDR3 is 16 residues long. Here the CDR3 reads CASSQSDDRVDYGYTF. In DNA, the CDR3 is TGCGCCAGCAGCCAATCCGACGACAGGGTCGACTATGGCTACACCTTC.

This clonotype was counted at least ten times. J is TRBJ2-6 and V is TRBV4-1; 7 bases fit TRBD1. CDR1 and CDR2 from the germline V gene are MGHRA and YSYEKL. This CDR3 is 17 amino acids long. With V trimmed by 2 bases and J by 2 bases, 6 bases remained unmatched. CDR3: CASSQLSQGTGANVLTF. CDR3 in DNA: TGCGCCAGCAGCCAACTATCACAGGGGACTGGGGCCAACGTCCTGACTTTC.

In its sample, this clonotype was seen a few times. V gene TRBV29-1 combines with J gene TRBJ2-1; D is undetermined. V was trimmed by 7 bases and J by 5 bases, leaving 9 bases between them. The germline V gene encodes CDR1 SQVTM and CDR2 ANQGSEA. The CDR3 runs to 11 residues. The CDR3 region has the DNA TGCAGCGGGCGCGCGAACAATGAGCAGTTCTTC. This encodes CSGRANNEQFF.

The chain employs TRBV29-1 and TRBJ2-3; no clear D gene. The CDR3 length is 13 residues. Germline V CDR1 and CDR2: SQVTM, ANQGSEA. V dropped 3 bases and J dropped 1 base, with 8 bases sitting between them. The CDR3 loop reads CSVDVSGTDTQYF. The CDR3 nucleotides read TGCAGCGTTGATGTAAGCGGCACAGATACGCAGTATTTT.

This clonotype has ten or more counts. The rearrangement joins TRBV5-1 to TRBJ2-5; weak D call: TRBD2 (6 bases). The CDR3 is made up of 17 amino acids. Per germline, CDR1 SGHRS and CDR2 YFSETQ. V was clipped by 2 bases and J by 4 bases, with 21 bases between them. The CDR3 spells CASSLLNSGSGGETQYF. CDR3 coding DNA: TGCGCCAGCAGCTTACTAAACTCCGGGAGTGGGGGAGAGACCCAGTACTTC.

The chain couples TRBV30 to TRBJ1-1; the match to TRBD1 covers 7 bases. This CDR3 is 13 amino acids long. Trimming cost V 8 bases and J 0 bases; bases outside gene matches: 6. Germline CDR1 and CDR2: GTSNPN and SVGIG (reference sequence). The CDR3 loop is CARTGQLNTEAFF. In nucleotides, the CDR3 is TGTGCCCGGACGGGACAGCTGAACACTGAAGCTTTCTTT.

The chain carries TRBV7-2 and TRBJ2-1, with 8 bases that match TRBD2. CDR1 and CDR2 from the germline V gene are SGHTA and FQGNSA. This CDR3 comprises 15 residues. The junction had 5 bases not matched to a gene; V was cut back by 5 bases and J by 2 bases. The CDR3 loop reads CASSIEAGAYNEQFF. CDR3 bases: TGTGCCAGCAGCATTGAAGCGGGAGCCTACAATGAGCAGTTCTTC.

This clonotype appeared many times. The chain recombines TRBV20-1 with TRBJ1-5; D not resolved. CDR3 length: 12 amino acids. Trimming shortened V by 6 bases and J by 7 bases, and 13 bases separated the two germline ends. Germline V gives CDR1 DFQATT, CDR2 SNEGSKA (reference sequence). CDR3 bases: TGCAGTGCCAGCGGCGCGGGACAGCCCCAGCATTTT. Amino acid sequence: CSASGAGQPQHF.

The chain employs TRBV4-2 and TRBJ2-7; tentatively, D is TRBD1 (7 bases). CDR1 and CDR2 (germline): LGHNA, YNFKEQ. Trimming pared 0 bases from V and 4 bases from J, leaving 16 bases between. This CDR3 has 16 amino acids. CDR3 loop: CASSQDSQGGRYEQYF. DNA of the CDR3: TGTGCCAGCAGCCAAGATTCTCAGGGGGGACGATACGAGCAGTACTTC.

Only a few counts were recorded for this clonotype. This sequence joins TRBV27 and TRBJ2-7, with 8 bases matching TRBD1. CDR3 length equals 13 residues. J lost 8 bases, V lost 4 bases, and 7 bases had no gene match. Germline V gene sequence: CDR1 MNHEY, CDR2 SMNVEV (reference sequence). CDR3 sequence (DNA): TGTGCCAGCAGTTCCACCGGACAGGGCAAGCAGTACTTC. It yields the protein CASSSTGQGKQYF.